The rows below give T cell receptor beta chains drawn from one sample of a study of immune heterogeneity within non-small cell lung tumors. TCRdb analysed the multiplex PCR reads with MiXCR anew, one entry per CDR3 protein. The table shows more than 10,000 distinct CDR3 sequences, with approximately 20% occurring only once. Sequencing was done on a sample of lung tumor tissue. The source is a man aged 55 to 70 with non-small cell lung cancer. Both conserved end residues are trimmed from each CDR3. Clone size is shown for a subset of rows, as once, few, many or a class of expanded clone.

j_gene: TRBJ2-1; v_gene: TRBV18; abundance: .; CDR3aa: ASSPLRSPGEGNEQF
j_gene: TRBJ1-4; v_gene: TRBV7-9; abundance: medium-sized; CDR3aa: ASSLDRGGVLSEKLF
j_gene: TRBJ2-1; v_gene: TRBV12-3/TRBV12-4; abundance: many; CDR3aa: ASSLDGDEQF
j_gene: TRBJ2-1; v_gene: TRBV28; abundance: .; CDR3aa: ASSISGSQPQQF
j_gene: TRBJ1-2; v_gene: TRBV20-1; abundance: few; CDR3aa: SARPGQTTYGYT
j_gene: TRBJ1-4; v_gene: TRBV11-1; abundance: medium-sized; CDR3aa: ASSFSGINEKLF
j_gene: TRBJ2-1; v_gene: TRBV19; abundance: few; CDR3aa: ASSIKAGWYNEQF
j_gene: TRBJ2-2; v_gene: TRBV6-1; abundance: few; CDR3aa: ASAGQLNTGELF
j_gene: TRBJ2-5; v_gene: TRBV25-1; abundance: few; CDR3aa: ASSERGGAETQY
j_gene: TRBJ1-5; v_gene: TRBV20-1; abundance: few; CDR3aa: SAKREGYSNQPQH
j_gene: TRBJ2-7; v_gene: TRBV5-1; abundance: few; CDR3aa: ASSSDSSYEQY
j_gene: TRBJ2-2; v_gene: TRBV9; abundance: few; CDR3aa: ASSVSSSGHNTGELF
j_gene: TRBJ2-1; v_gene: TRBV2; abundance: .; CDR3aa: ASSERPSSYNEQF
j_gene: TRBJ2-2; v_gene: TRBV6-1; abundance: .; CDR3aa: ATSALGELF
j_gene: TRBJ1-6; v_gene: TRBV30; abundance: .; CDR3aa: AWSTHGGSAASPLH
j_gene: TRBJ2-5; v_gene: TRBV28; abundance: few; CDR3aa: ASGTSGRRETQY
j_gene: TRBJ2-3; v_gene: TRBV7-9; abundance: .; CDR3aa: ASTTGRTTRPGTQY
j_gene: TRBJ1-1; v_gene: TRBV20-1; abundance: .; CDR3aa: SARGGLKTEAF
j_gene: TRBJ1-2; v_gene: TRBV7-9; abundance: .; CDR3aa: ASSLVNNYGYT
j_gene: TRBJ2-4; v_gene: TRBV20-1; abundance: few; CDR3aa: SARQPSRNIQY
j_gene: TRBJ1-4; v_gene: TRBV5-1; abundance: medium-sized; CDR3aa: ASSYALGEKLF
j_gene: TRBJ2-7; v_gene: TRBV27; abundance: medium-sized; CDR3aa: ASSLFPFYEQY
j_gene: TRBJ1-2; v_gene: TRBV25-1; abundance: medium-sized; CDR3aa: ASSKTTGLSYT
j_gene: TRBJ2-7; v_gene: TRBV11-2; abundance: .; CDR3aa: ASSSRTQTPGSSSEQY
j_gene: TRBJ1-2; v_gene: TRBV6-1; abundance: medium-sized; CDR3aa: ASSRQGSIGYT
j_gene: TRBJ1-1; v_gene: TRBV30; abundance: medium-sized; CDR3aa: AWGGEPEAF
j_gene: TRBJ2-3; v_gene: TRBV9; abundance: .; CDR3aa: ASSGTSRTDTQY